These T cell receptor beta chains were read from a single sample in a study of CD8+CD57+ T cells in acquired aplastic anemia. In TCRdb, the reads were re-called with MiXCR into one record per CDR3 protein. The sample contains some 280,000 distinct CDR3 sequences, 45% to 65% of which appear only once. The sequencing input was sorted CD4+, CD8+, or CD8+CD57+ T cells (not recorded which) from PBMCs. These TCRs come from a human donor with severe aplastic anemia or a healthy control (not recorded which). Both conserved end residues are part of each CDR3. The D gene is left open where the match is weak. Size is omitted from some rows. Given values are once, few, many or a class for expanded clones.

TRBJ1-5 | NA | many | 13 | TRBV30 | CAWSVRGGQPQHF | TGTGCCTGGAGTGTACGGGGAGGGCAGCCCCAGCATTTT
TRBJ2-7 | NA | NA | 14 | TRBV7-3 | CASSSDTFPGEQYF | TGTGCCAGCAGCTCGGACACCTTTCCGGGGGAGCAGTACTTC
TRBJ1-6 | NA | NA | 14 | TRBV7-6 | CASSLTGNNSPLHF | TGTGCCAGCAGCTTAACAGGGAATAATTCACCCCTCCACTTT
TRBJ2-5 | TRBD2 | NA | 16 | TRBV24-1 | CATSDSRGGLGETQYF | TGTGCCACCAGTGATTCCCGGGGGGGACTAGGTGAGACCCAGTACTTC
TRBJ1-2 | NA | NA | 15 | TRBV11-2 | CASSLEFGGPYGYTF | TGTGCCAGCAGCTTAGAGTTCGGCGGACCCTATGGCTACACCTTC
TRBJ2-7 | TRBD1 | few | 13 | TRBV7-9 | CASLLTGSYEQYF | TGTGCCAGCCTCCTGACAGGGTCCTACGAGCAGTACTTC
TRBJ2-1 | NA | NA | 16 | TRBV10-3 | CAISEFEQLFYNEQLF | TGTGCCATCAGTGAGTTTGAGCAACTCTTTTACAATGAGCAGCTCTTC
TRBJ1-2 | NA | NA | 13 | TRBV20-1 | CSAPPTSNYGYTF | TGCAGTGCTCCGCCGACTTCTAACTATGGCTACACCTTC
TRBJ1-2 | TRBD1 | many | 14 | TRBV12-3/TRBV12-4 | CASSPLLGDRGYTF | TGTGCCAGCAGTCCCCTGCTCGGGGACAGGGGCTACACCTTC
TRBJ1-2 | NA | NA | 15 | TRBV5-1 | CASSLPTEGNYGYTF | TGCGCCAGCAGCTTACCAACCGAGGGGAACTATGGCTACACCTTC
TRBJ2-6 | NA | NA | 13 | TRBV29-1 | CSVREAGANVLTF | TGCAGCGTTAGGGAGGCTGGGGCCAACGTCCTGACTTTC
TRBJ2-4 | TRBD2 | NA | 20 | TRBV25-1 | CASRGDRGLAGGPRELIQYF | TGTGCCAGCAGGGGGGACAGGGGACTAGCGGGAGGGCCCAGAGAGCTAATTCAGTACTTC
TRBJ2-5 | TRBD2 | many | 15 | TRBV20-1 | CSAATSGGLQETQYF | TGCAGTGCTGCTACTAGCGGGGGGCTTCAAGAGACCCAGTACTTC
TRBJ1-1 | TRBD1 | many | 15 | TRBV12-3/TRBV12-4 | CASSLRWTGATEAFF | TGTGCCAGCAGCCTTCGATGGACAGGCGCCACTGAAGCTTTCTTT
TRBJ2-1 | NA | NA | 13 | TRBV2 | CASSETDYNEQFF | TGTGCCAGCAGTGAGACGGACTACAATGAGCAGTTCTTC
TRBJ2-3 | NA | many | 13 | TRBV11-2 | CASSQSRLDTQYF | TGTGCCAGCAGCCAATCTAGGTTAGATACGCAGTATTTT
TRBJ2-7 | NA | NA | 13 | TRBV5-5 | CASSSHGSYEQYF | TGTGCCAGCAGCTCACACGGGTCCTACGAGCAGTACTTC
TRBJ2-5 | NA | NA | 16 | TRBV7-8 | CASSYSEGSYAETQYF | TGTGCCAGCAGCTACAGCGAGGGTAGCTATGCAGAGACCCAGTACTTC
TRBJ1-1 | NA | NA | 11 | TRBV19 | CASMEDTEAFF | TGTGCCAGTATGGAGGACACTGAAGCTTTCTTT
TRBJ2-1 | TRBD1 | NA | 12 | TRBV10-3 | CAIRTGGPEQFF | TGTGCCATCAGGACAGGGGGCCCTGAGCAGTTCTTC
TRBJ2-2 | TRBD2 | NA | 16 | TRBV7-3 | CASSLAGGQYTGELFF | TGTGCCAGCAGCTTAGCGGGGGGCCAGTACACCGGGGAGCTGTTTTTT
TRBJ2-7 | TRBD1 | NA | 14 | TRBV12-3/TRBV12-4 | CASNPGQGYYEQYF | TGTGCCAGCAATCCGGGACAGGGATACTACGAGCAGTACTTC
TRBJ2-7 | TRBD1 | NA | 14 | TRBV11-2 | CATQGTGGFYEQYF | TGTGCCACTCAGGGGACAGGGGGATTCTACGAGCAGTACTTC